This is a list of T cell receptor beta chains from one sample in a study of blood T cell repertoires in COVID-19. The protocol was immunoSEQ multiplex PCR, while the TCRdb copy is restricted to in-frame clones and leaves out a portion. Of fewer than 250,000 clones listed, nearly 95% are singletons. Material: peripheral blood. The receptor source for this set is a man younger than 40 with COVID-19, enrolled during active disease. The CDR3 runs from the conserved cysteine through the conserved F or W. A D gene is named only where the DNA matches it firmly. Clone size is given for some rows only: seen once, a few or many times, or a class if the clone is expanded.

v_call	d_call	j_call	clone_size	cdr3_aa	cdr3_nt
TRBV5-1	NA	TRBJ1-6	NA	CASSLGRGDNSPLHF	TGCGCCAGCAGCTTGGGACGGGGGGATAATTCACCCCTCCACTTT
TRBV5-4	NA	TRBJ1-5	NA	CASIPLGIGDNQPQHF	TGTGCCAGCATCCCCTTGGGTATCGGGGACAATCAGCCCCAGCATTTT
TRBV11-3	TRBD1	TRBJ2-2	NA	CASSLGRQGSYTGELFF	TGTGCCAGCAGCTTAGGTCGACAGGGGAGTTACACCGGGGAGCTGTTTTTT
TRBV7-3	NA	TRBJ2-4	NA	CASSLRVGEMGVWIPTRKNIQYF	TGTGCCAGCAGCTTAAGGGTCGGGGAGATGGGAGTGTGGATTCCAACACGTAAGAACATTCAGTACTTC
TRBV5-6	NA	TRBJ1-6	NA	CASSFTFGQPNSPLHF	TGTGCCAGCAGCTTTACTTTTGGACAGCCTAATTCACCCCTCCACTTT
TRBV6-1	NA	TRBJ1-5	NA	CASSESGFYSNQPQHF	TGTGCCAGCAGTGAATCAGGGTTTTATAGCAATCAGCCCCAGCATTTT
TRBV5-4	TRBD1	TRBJ1-2	NA	CASSFRAGTAGGYTF	TGTGCCAGCAGCTTCCGCGCCGGGACAGCGGGTGGCTACACCTTC
TRBV6-6	NA	TRBJ2-7	NA	CASSYFQNSYEQYF	TGTGCCAGCAGTTACTTCCAGAACTCCTACGAGCAGTACTTC
TRBV10-3	TRBD1	TRBJ1-1	NA	CATGTGEDTEAFF	TGTGCCACCGGGACAGGGGAGGACACTGAAGCTTTCTTT
TRBV19	TRBD1	TRBJ1-2	NA	CASSSPQGADDGYTF	TGTGCCAGTTCCTCTCCTCAGGGGGCGGATGATGGCTACACCTTC
TRBV5-1	NA	TRBJ2-7	NA	CASSLAGVIDYEQYF	TGCGCCAGCAGCTTGGCCGGGGTCATTGACTACGAGCAGTACTTC
TRBV5-1	TRBD1	TRBJ1-4	NA	CASSLGTGVNEKLFF	TGCGCCAGCAGCTTGGGGACAGGGGTAAATGAAAAACTGTTTTTT
TRBV7-9	NA	TRBJ1-6	NA	CASSSGGGEGSPLHF	TGTGCCAGCAGCTCCGGCGGGGGCGAGGGATCACCCCTCCACTTT
TRBV7-3	TRBD1	TRBJ2-1	NA	CASSTRQGAFTEQFF	TGTGCCAGCAGCACGAGACAGGGGGCATTTACTGAGCAGTTCTTC
TRBV5-1	TRBD1	TRBJ2-1	NA	CASSLALTGINEQFF	TGCGCCAGCAGCTTGGCCCTGACAGGGATCAATGAGCAGTTCTTC
TRBV30	NA	TRBJ1-5	NA	CAWSDLEGVNQPQHF	TGTGCCTGGAGTGACCTAGAGGGGGTAAATCAGCCCCAGCATTTT
TRBV19	TRBD2	TRBJ2-1	NA	CASSPAGGGNYNEQFF	TGTGCCAGTAGTCCTGCTGGGGGGGGGAACTACAATGAGCAGTTCTTC
TRBV5-6	NA	TRBJ1-3	once	CASSYDQGSNTIYF	TGTGCCAGCAGCTACGACCAGGGGTCGAACACCATATATTTT
TRBV19	TRBD2	TRBJ2-1	NA	CATSLAGGPWGDEQFF	TGTGCCACCTCACTAGCGGGGGGGCCGTGGGGCGATGAGCAGTTCTTC
TRBV18	NA	TRBJ1-6	NA	CASSPVRDLAPNSPLHF	TGTGCCAGCTCACCTGTTCGGGATTTGGCCCCCAATTCACCCCTCCACTTT
TRBV5-1	TRBD1	TRBJ1-2	NA	CASSSSGTGGYGYTF	TGCGCCAGCAGCTCTTCCGGGACAGGGGGCTATGGCTACACCTTC
TRBV9	TRBD2	TRBJ2-3	NA	CASSVTGTSSDTQYF	TGTGCCAGCAGCGTAACCGGGACTAGCTCAGATACGCAGTATTTT
TRBV7-2	NA	TRBJ2-1	NA	CASSPDREQFF	TGTGCCAGCAGCCCCGACAGGGAGCAGTTCTTC
TRBV6-5	NA	TRBJ1-2	NA	CASTPYVENYGYTF	TGTGCCAGCACCCCATATGTAGAGAACTATGGCTACACCTTC
TRBV18	NA	TRBJ2-1	NA	CASSPPGSSYNEQFF	TGTGCCAGCTCACCACCGGGGAGCTCCTACAATGAGCAGTTCTTC
TRBV3-1/TRBV3-2	TRBD1	TRBJ1-4	NA	CASSQGQGSEKLFF	TGTGCCAGCAGCCAAGGACAGGGAAGCGAAAAACTGTTTTTT
TRBV10-3	NA	TRBJ1-6	NA	CAISDPKGEGNSPLHF	TGTGCCATCAGTGATCCGAAGGGTGAGGGCAATTCACCCCTCCACTTT
TRBV10-3	TRBD2	TRBJ2-5	NA	CAISERGGKTQYF	TGTGCCATCAGTGAGCGGGGGGGGAAGACCCAGTACTTC
TRBV4-1	TRBD1	TRBJ2-2	NA	CASSHPGQSTGELFF	TGCGCCAGCAGCCATCCGGGACAGAGCACCGGGGAGCTGTTTTTT
TRBV11-3	NA	TRBJ1-1	NA	CASSRGGHLDTEAFF	TGTGCCAGCAGCAGGGGGGGACACCTCGACACTGAAGCTTTCTTT
TRBV10-3	NA	TRBJ1-3	NA	CAISEVGEGNTIYF	TGTGCCATCAGTGAGGTAGGGGAAGGAAACACCATATATTTT
TRBV27	NA	TRBJ2-5	NA	CASTRLGKAGRDQTLETQYF	TGTGCCAGCACTCGACTGGGTAAAGCGGGCCGGGACCAAACCTTAGAGACCCAGTACTTC
TRBV5-1	TRBD1	TRBJ2-2	NA	CASSIPTGRIDTGELFF	TGCGCCAGCAGCATACCGACAGGGCGGATTGACACCGGGGAGCTGTTTTTT
TRBV12-5	NA	TRBJ2-1	NA	CASGLVTGAGRRAPHEQFF	TGTGCTAGTGGTTTGGTAACAGGGGCGGGACGCAGGGCCCCACATGAGCAGTTCTTC
TRBV28	NA	TRBJ1-4	NA	CASMKGVATNEKLFF	TGTGCCAGCATGAAAGGGGTTGCAACTAATGAAAAACTGTTTTTT
TRBV27	TRBD1	TRBJ2-2	NA	CASSLWGQLTGELFF	TGTGCCAGCAGTTTATGGGGACAGCTCACCGGGGAGCTGTTTTTT
TRBV11-2	NA	TRBJ1-5	NA	CASSSRTGGTNQPQHF	TGTGCCAGCAGCTCTCGGACGGGGGGTACGAATCAGCCCCAGCATTTT
TRBV9	NA	TRBJ1-2	NA	CASSVVPGGPNYGYTF	TGTGCCAGCAGCGTAGTTCCGGGGGGCCCCAACTATGGCTACACCTTC
TRBV19	NA	TRBJ1-2	NA	CASTPGGANYGYTF	TGTGCCAGTACCCCAGGTGGTGCTAACTATGGCTACACCTTC
TRBV5-4	NA	TRBJ1-1	NA	CASSRDRINTEAFF	TGTGCCAGCAGCCGCGACAGGATAAACACTGAAGCTTTCTTT
TRBV18	NA	TRBJ2-5	NA	CASSPPQETQYF	TGTGCCAGCTCACCACCCCAGGAGACCCAGTACTTC
TRBV19	NA	TRBJ1-1	NA	CASSNVATEAFF	TGTGCCAGTAGTAATGTGGCAACTGAAGCTTTCTTT
TRBV6-5	NA	TRBJ1-4	NA	CASSPSEGWELFF	TGTGCCAGCAGCCCCAGCGAGGGTTGGGAACTGTTTTTT
TRBV7-2	NA	TRBJ1-2	NA	CASRKVPSYGYTF	TGTGCCAGCAGGAAAGTCCCCAGCTATGGCTACACCTTC
TRBV25-1	NA	TRBJ2-1	NA	CASSESGRISYNEQFF	TGTGCCAGCAGCGAATCCGGGAGAATCTCCTACAATGAGCAGTTCTTC
TRBV10-3	NA	TRBJ1-2	NA	CASAGEYYGYTF	TGTGCCTCCGCGGGAGAATACTATGGCTACACCTTC
TRBV25-1	TRBD2	TRBJ2-3	NA	CASINGAGIGDTQYF	TGTGCCAGCATTAATGGAGCGGGGATTGGGGATACGCAGTATTTT
TRBV4-1	TRBD1	TRBJ1-2	NA	CASSPTGEYGYTF	TGCGCCAGCAGCCCTACAGGGGAATATGGCTACACCTTC
TRBV5-1	NA	TRBJ1-1	NA	CASSLSVSVNTEAFF	TGCGCCAGCAGCTTGTCCGTTAGTGTTAACACTGAAGCTTTCTTT
TRBV7-2	NA	TRBJ2-1	NA	CASSLAGTFQNEQFF	TGTGCCAGCAGCTTAGCGGGGACTTTTCAAAATGAGCAGTTCTTC
TRBV7-9	TRBD1	TRBJ1-2	NA	CASSHRQGYGYTF	TGTGCCAGCAGCCACCGACAGGGTTATGGCTACACCTTC